Shown below are 18 T cell receptor beta chains from a single sample sequenced in a study of blood T cell repertoires in COVID-19. Clones were sequenced by immunoSEQ multiplex PCR, and TCRdb holds only the in-frame ones, with some missing. The profile covers hundreds of thousands of clones, with 85% to 90% appearing a single time and around 4.4% taken by the ten largest. Sequencing was performed on PBMCs or T cells enriched from blood (not recorded which). The origin of the receptors is a woman younger than 35 with acute COVID-19.

This chain joins TRBV28 and TRBJ1-5, with 7 bases identical to TRBD1. Losses at the gene ends were 3 bases for V and 4 bases for J; bases not matched to a gene: 6. CDR3 length: 15 residues. The germline CDR1 and CDR2 sequences are MDHEN and SYDVKM. In nucleotides, the CDR3 is TGTGCCAGCAGTTTCAATCTACAGGGGAATCAGCCCCAGCATTTT. Its protein is CASSFNLQGNQPQHF.

The rearrangement joins TRBV9 to TRBJ1-2, with a weak D call TRBD1 (5 bases). Germline CDR1 and CDR2: SGDLS and YYNGEE. The CDR3 runs to 15 residues. V shed 3 bases and J shed 0 bases, with 12 bases lying between them. CDR3 in DNA: TGTGCCAGCAGCGGCACAGGTCTAGCTAACTATGGCTACACCTTC. Amino acid sequence: CASSGTGLANYGYTF.

In this sample, this clone turned up a few times. V is TRBV28 and J is TRBJ1-2, with unresolved D. This CDR3 contains 12 residues. Germline loops: CDR1 MDHEN, CDR2 SYDVKM. V was pared by 5 bases and J by 5 bases, with 9 bases between. The DNA for the CDR3 is TGTGCCAGCAGTGGACGGGAGTATGGCTACACCTTC. Amino acid sequence: CASSGREYGYTF.

V and J are TRBV29-1 and TRBJ1-1; D is perhaps TRBD1 (5 bases). The CDR3 runs to 17 residues. Germline CDR1 and CDR2: SQVTM and ANQGSEA. V gave up 6 bases and J gave up 0 bases, with 23 bases separating them. The CDR3 is CSVQMTALFGLNTEAFF. CDR3 DNA: TGCAGCGTCCAGATGACAGCTTTATTCGGTCTGAACACTGAAGCTTTCTTT.

J is TRBJ1-5 and V is TRBV10-3, with TRBD1 identical over 8 bases. Germline-derived CDR1 and CDR2 are ENHRY and SYGVKD. The junction had 8 bases not matched to a gene; V was cut back by 3 bases and J by 7 bases. CDR3 length: 15 residues. As DNA, the CDR3 is TGTGCCATCAGTGACCACACACCAGGGGGCCAGCCCCAGCATTTT. It codes for CAISDHTPGGQPQHF.

The chain couples TRBV5-6 to TRBJ2-1; TRBD2 agrees at 7 bases. V gave up 3 bases and J gave up 10 bases; unmatched junction bases: 4. CDR3 size: 12 residues. Germline V lookup: CDR1 SGHDT, CDR2 YYEEEE. CDR3 region: CASSSHGREQFF. DNA for the CDR3: TGTGCCAGCAGCTCGCACGGGAGGGAGCAGTTCTTC. Looking up the rest from reference TRBV5-6 and TRBJ2-1 gives the full variable domain: DAGVTQSPTHLIKTRGQQVTLRCSPKSGHDTVSWYQQALGQGPQFIFQYYEEEERQRGNFPDRFSGHQFPNYSSELNVNALLLGDSALYLCASSSHGREQFFGPGTRLTVL.

V is TRBV28 and J is TRBJ2-7; weak D call: TRBD1 (6 bases). There are 13 residues in the CDR3. CDR1 MDHEN and CDR2 SYDVKM come from the germline V gene. V was shortened by 10 bases and J by 1 base, with 14 bases between the two germline ends. CDR3 residues: CATQQGLSYEQYF. In nucleotides, the CDR3 is TGTGCCACCCAACAGGGTCTGTCCTACGAGCAGTACTTC.

This rearrangement joins TRBV6-2 or TRBV6-3 to TRBJ1-2; D is possibly TRBD1 (6 bases). Germline V gives CDR1 MNHEY, CDR2 SVGEGT. Trimming left V 6 bases short and J 6 bases short, with 11 bases between. This CDR3 comprises 12 residues. CDR3 in amino acids: CASSQQGNGYTF. The CDR3 DNA reads TGTGCCAGCAGCCAACAGGGTAATGGCTACACCTTC.

The genes are TRBV19 and TRBJ2-1; 11 bases are shared with TRBD1. The V segment lost 11 bases and the J segment 10 bases; nucleotides outside the gene matches: 10. Germline values: CDR1 LNHDA, CDR2 SQIVND (reference sequence). This CDR3 has 13 residues. The CDR3 region is CACTDRGLREQFF. The DNA of the CDR3 is TGTGCCTGCACGGACAGGGGGCTACGGGAGCAGTTCTTC.

This chain connects TRBV24-1 to TRBJ2-2; the D gene is possibly TRBD2 (6 bases). The CDR3 contains 15 residues. V was shortened by 2 bases and J by 6 bases, with 12 bases between the two germline ends. From germline, CDR1 is KGHDR and CDR2 SFDVKD. CDR3 protein: CATSDSRTNPGELFF. CDR3 sequence (DNA): TGTGCCACCAGTGATTCCAGGACTAACCCCGGGGAGCTGTTTTTT.

The J gene is TRBJ2-2, the V gene TRBV7-3; 8 bases are a match to TRBD1. V lost 3 bases to trimming and J lost 5 bases; unmatched junction nucleotides: 5. Germline V gene data show CDR1 as SGHTA and CDR2 as FQGTGA. The CDR3 totals 15 residues. The CDR3 region is CASSFLTGETGELFF. CDR3 bases: TGTGCCAGCAGCTTTTTGACAGGGGAAACCGGGGAGCTGTTTTTT.

The V and J genes are TRBV28 and TRBJ1-2; D ambiguous. Between the trimmed V and J ends, which lost 4 bases and 7 bases, there was a span of 10 bases. Germline CDR1 and CDR2: MDHEN and SYDVKM. This CDR3 region has 12 residues. CDR3 sequence (DNA): TGTGCCAGCAGTTCCCCGGGGAGTGGCTACACCTTC. Encoded protein: CASSSPGSGYTF.

The chain couples TRBV27 to TRBJ2-7; 7 nucleotides line up with TRBD2. J lost 11 bases, V lost 6 bases, and 10 bases had no gene match. There are 12 residues in the CDR3. Germline CDR1 is MNHEY and CDR2 is SMNVEV (reference sequence). In nucleotides, the CDR3 is TGTGCCAGCAGCCTGACCTTTGGGAGGGAGTACTTC. It is translated as CASSLTFGREYF.

This sequence joins TRBV7-8 and TRBJ2-5; 10 bases fit TRBD2. CDR1 SGHVS and CDR2 FQNEAQ come from the germline V gene. Trimming cost V 3 bases and J 5 bases; bases outside gene matches: 6. The CDR3 runs 15 residues. The CDR3 region has the DNA TGTGCCAGCAGCTTCCCTAGCGGGGGCGGCGAGACCCAGTACTTC. Amino acid sequence: CASSFPSGGGETQYF.

This chain joins TRBV5-1 and TRBJ2-3, with TRBD2 identical over 16 bases. The CDR3 extends over 20 amino acids. V lost 0 bases and J lost 1; bases outside the gene matches: 8. From germline, CDR1 is SGHRS and CDR2 YFSETQ. The CDR3 here is CASSLASGTSGRAGTDTQYF. CDR3 nucleotides: TGCGCCAGCAGCTTGGCCTCCGGGACTAGCGGGAGGGCGGGCACAGATACGCAGTATTTT. Full variable domain (missing parts from reference TRBV5-1 and TRBJ2-3): KAGVTQTPRYLIKTRGQQVTLSCSPISGHRSVSWYQQTPGQGLQFLFEYFSETQRNKGNFPGRFSGRQFSNSRSEMNVSTLELGDSALYLCASSLASGTSGRAGTDTQYFGPGTRLTVL.

The gene calls are TRBV13 and TRBJ2-1; possibly TRBD2 for D (5 bases). CDR3 length equals 12 residues. Germline values: CDR1 PRHDT, CDR2 FYEKMQ (reference sequence). Trimming pared 5 bases from V and 5 bases from J, leaving 7 bases between. CDR3: CASSPADNEQFF. CDR3 bases: TGTGCCAGCAGCCCAGCGGACAATGAGCAGTTCTTC.

This sequence joins TRBV27 and TRBJ2-1, with D unclear. CDR1 is MNHEY and CDR2 is SMNVEV in the germline V gene (reference sequence). This CDR3 has 14 amino acids. Trimming cost V 2 bases and J 6 bases, with 11 bases left between them. CDR3 nucleotides: TGTGCCAGCAGTTTAAGCCTGGCTAGCAATGAGCAGTTCTTC. The encoded protein is CASSLSLASNEQFF.

This clone was seen a single time. CDR3 region: CASLPGLPYEQYF. In DNA, the CDR3 is TGTGCCAGCCTTCCGGGTCTACCCTACGAGCAGTACTTC. The chain uses TRBV10-3 and TRBJ2-7, with D uncertain. Germline lookup yields CDR1 ENHRY and CDR2 SYGVKD. Trimming stripped 10 bases from V and 2 bases from J, with 15 bases between. The CDR3 extends over 13 amino acids.